This entry concerns a single T cell receptor beta chain. The antigen is not known. Each patient experienced a relapse that followed autologous stem cell transplantation, and brentuximab vedotin exposure varied. Germline V gene data show CDR1 as SGHRS and CDR2 as YFSETQ. Germline trimming cut 4 bases from V and 2 bases from J; bases unmatched to any gene: 8. The CDR3 is 16 amino acids. The data are from a study of PD-1 blockade in classical Hodgkin lymphoma. Points from the study as a whole: Complete responders entered with baseline diversity on par with newly diagnosed patients, the results showed. Significantly greater TCR diversity emerged by C4D1 in CD4+ cells but not CD8+ cells. Why repertoires differed is undefined; disease activity or prior therapy possibly contributed.

Here immunoSEQ multiplex PCR was the method, and the copy in TCRdb shows in-frame clones only, minus some. The sample yields about 40,000 clones, about 87% seen once. The sequence derives from a human donor with classical Hodgkin lymphoma. The sequenced sample was peripheral blood mononuclear cells (PBMCs), obtained at baseline. This chain joins TRBV5-1 and TRBJ1-5; 8 bases are a match to TRBD1. CDR3 nucleotides: TGCGCCAGCAGCCTGGACAGGGTGGTAGGCAATCAGCCCCAGCATTTT. This codes for CASSLDRVVGNQPQHF.